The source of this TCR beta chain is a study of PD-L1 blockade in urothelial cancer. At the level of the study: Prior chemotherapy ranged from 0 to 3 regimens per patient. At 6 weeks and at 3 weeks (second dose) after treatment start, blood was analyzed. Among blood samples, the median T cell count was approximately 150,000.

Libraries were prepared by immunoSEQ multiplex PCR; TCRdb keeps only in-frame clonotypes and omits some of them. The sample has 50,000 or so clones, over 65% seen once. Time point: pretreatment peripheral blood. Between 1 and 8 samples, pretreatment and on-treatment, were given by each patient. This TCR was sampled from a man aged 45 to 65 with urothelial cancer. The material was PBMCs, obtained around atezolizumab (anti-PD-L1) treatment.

CDR3 in amino acids: CASRSGSSYEQYF. The CDR3 nucleotides are TGCGCCAGCAGGTCTGGGAGCTCCTACGAGCAGTACTTC. The V call is TRBV5-1, the J call TRBJ2-7; possible D gene TRBD2, 5 bases. CDR3 length: 13 amino acids. Germline V lookup: CDR1 SGHRS, CDR2 YFSETQ. V was shortened by 5 bases and J by 0 bases, with 9 bases between the two germline ends.